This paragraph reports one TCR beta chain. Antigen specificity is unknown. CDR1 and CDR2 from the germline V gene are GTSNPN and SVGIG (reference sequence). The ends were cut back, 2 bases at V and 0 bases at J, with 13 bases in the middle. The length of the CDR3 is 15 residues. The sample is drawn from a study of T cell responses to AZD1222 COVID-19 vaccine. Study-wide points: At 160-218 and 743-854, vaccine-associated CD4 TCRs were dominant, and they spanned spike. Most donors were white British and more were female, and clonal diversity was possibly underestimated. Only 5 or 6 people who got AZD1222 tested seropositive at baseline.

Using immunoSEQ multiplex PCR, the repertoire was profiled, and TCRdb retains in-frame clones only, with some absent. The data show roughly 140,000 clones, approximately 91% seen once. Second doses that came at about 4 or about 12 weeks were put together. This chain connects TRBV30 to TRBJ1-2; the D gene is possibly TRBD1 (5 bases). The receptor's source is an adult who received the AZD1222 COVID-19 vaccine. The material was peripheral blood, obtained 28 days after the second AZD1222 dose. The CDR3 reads CAWSRTRGTNYGYTF. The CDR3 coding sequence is TGTGCCTGGAGTCGGACTCGGGGGACTAACTATGGCTACACCTTC.